This is a list of T cell receptor beta chains from one sample in a study of cytomegalovirus exposure and HLA in healthy donors. Measured with immunoSEQ multiplex PCR; TCRdb has only the in-frame clones, and not every one. Among some 170,000 clones listed, almost 80% were seen once. The sample was PBMCs. The receptors come from a man aged 40-49 years in good health and CMV-seropositive. The CDR3 runs from the conserved cysteine through the conserved F or W. D genes are given only for firm matches. Some rows mark clone size as missing; the rest say once, few, many or name a class of expanded clone.

d_gene: -
abundance: -
v_gene: TRBV5-1
j_gene: TRBJ2-1
CDR3aa: CASSSRDGRYNEQFF
CDR3nt: TGCGCCAGCAGCTCTAGGGACGGGAGATACAATGAGCAGTTCTTC

d_gene: -
abundance: -
v_gene: TRBV11-2
j_gene: TRBJ1-1
CDR3aa: CASSSGVTEAFF
CDR3nt: TGTGCCAGCAGCTCGGGGGTCACTGAAGCTTTCTTT

d_gene: -
abundance: -
v_gene: TRBV5-1
j_gene: TRBJ1-1
CDR3aa: CASSFLGARGTEAFF
CDR3nt: TGCGCCAGCAGCTTCTTGGGGGCCAGAGGGACTGAAGCTTTCTTT

d_gene: -
abundance: -
v_gene: TRBV4-1
j_gene: TRBJ1-2
CDR3aa: CASSRLNRGDYGYTF
CDR3nt: TGCGCCAGCAGCCGACTCAATCGGGGGGACTATGGCTACACCTTC

d_gene: -
abundance: -
v_gene: TRBV7-6
j_gene: TRBJ1-4
CDR3aa: CASSLVAQGDEKLFF
CDR3nt: TGTGCCAGCAGCTTAGTAGCCCAGGGTGACGAAAAACTGTTTTTT

d_gene: TRBD2
abundance: -
v_gene: TRBV7-9
j_gene: TRBJ2-7
CDR3aa: CASGQSGRLYEQYF
CDR3nt: TGTGCCAGCGGTCAAAGCGGGAGGCTCTACGAGCAGTACTTC

d_gene: -
abundance: -
v_gene: TRBV5-1
j_gene: TRBJ1-1
CDR3aa: CASSPGGSAIMNTEAFF
CDR3nt: TGCGCCAGCAGCCCGGGGGGCAGCGCTATAATGAACACTGAAGCTTTCTTT

d_gene: TRBD1
abundance: -
v_gene: TRBV10-3
j_gene: TRBJ2-7
CDR3aa: CAISEVVDRGSDEQYF
CDR3nt: TGTGCCATCAGTGAAGTAGTGGACAGGGGTTCGGACGAGCAGTACTTC

d_gene: -
abundance: -
v_gene: TRBV19
j_gene: TRBJ2-5
CDR3aa: CASRGRGAFQETQYF
CDR3nt: TGTGCCAGTAGGGGGAGGGGGGCGTTCCAAGAGACCCAGTACTTC

d_gene: -
abundance: -
v_gene: TRBV9
j_gene: TRBJ2-7
CDR3aa: CASSVGQTYEQYF
CDR3nt: TGTGCCAGCAGCGTAGGCCAGACCTACGAGCAGTACTTC

d_gene: -
abundance: -
v_gene: TRBV9
j_gene: TRBJ1-5
CDR3aa: CASNPGSFNQPQHF
CDR3nt: TGTGCCAGCAACCCCGGGTCCTTCAATCAGCCCCAGCATTTT

d_gene: -
abundance: -
v_gene: TRBV30
j_gene: TRBJ1-3
CDR3aa: CAWSVLRGTIYF
CDR3nt: TGTGCCTGGAGTGTACTTAGGGGCACCATATATTTT

d_gene: -
abundance: -
v_gene: TRBV11-1
j_gene: TRBJ1-4
CDR3aa: CASSLGSGEVNEKLFF
CDR3nt: TGTGCCAGCAGCCTCGGAAGCGGTGAAGTTAATGAAAAACTGTTTTTT

d_gene: -
abundance: -
v_gene: TRBV7-9
j_gene: TRBJ2-7
CDR3aa: CASSGSGTTFEQYF
CDR3nt: TGTGCCAGCAGCGGCTCTGGGACAACCTTCGAGCAGTACTTC

d_gene: TRBD1
abundance: -
v_gene: TRBV2
j_gene: TRBJ1-2
CDR3aa: CASSDRDRGFYGYTF
CDR3nt: TGTGCCAGCAGTGATAGGGACAGGGGCTTCTATGGCTACACCTTC

d_gene: -
abundance: few
v_gene: TRBV7-9
j_gene: TRBJ2-6
CDR3aa: CASSFLSTAMNSGANVLTF
CDR3nt: TGTGCCAGCAGCTTCCTTTCGACAGCCATGAACTCTGGGGCCAACGTCCTGACTTTC

d_gene: TRBD2
abundance: -
v_gene: TRBV7-9
j_gene: TRBJ2-5
CDR3aa: CASSLGALAGLQYF
CDR3nt: TGTGCCAGCAGCTTAGGAGCACTAGCGGGACTCCAGTACTTC

d_gene: -
abundance: -
v_gene: TRBV15
j_gene: TRBJ1-5
CDR3aa: CATSREAGRRNQPQHF
CDR3nt: TGTGCCACCAGCAGAGAGGCAGGGCGGCGCAATCAGCCCCAGCATTTT